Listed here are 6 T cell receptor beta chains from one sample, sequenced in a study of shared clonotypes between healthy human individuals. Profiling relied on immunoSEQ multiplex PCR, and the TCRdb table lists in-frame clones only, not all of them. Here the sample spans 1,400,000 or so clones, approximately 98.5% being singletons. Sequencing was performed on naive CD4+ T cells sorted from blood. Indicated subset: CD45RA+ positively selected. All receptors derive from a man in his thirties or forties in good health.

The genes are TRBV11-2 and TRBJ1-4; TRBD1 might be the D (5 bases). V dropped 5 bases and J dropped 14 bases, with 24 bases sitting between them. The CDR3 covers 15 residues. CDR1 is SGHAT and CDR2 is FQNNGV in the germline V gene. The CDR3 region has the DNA TGTGCCAGCAGCCCCTTTTCCAGGACACTGAGTTCCCTGTTTTTT. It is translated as CASSPFSRTLSSLFF.

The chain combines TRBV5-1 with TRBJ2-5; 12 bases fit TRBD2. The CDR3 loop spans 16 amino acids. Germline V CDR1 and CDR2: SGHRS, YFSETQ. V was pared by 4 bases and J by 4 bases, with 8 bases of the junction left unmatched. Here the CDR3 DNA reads TGCGCCAGCAGCGGCCGACTAGCGGGAGCTGTAGAGACCCAGTACTTC. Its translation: CASSGRLAGAVETQYF.

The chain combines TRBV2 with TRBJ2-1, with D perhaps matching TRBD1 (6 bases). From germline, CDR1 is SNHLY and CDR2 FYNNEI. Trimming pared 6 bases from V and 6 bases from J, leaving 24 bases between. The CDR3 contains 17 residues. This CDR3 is CASRETGVSESGNEQFF. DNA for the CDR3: TGTGCCAGCAGGGAGACAGGTGTGTCGGAGTCGGGCAATGAGCAGTTCTTC.

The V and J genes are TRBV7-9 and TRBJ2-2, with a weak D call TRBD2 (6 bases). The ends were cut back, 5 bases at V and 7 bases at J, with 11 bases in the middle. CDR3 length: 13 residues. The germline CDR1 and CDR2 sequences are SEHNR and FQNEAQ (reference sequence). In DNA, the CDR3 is TGTGCCAGCAGCCAAGAGGGAGGCGGGGAGCTGTTTTTT. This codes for CASSQEGGGELFF.

CDR3 nucleotide sequence: TGTGCCAGCAGCCCGAGACCGACCTCCTACGAGCAGTACTTC. It encodes CASSPRPTSYEQYF. The chain joins TRBV7-8 to TRBJ2-7; no clear D gene. V was clipped by 5 bases and J by 0 bases, with 11 bases between them. The germline gives CDR1 SGHVS, CDR2 FQNEAQ. The CDR3 sequence is 14 residues long.

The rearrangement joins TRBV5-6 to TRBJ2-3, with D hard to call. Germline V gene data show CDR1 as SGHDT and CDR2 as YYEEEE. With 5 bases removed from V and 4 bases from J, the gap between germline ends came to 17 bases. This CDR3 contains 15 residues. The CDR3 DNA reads TGTGCCAGCAGTCCCACACGCCATATACCAGATACGCAGTATTTT. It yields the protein CASSPTRHIPDTQYF.